This TCR beta chain was profiled in a study of neurological immune-mediated disorders. Study-wide results and caveats: CDR3 amino acid sequences found in expanded clones were never shared across subjects, suggesting private repertoires in all groups.

J lost 4 bases, V lost 0 bases, and 6 bases had no gene match. The CDR3 loop spans 16 amino acids. CDR1 is SGHRS and CDR2 is YFSETQ in the germline V gene. This clonotype was counted many times. Antigen unknown. With 10-nucleotide random UMIs included, cDNA was synthesized by 5'RACE. TCRdb analysed the 5' RACE reads with MiXCR anew, one entry per CDR3 protein. The sample holds around 97,000 distinct CDR3 sequences; roughly a tenth are singletons and the top ten take more than 2.5%. Time point here: longitudinal time-point 3. The sequenced material came from PBMCs. This TCR came from a female donor with HTLV-1-associated myelopathy (HAM/TSP). V is TRBV5-1 and J is TRBJ2-1; 8 bases map to TRBD2. Here the CDR3 DNA reads TGCGCCAGCAGCTTGGCGGTCAGCGGGGGTTACAATGAGCAGTTCTTC. Amino acids: CASSLAVSGGYNEQFF. The whole variable domain, filled in from reference TRBV5-1 and TRBJ2-1, reads KAGVTQTPRYLIKTRGQQVTLSCSPISGHRSVSWYQQTPGQGLQFLFEYFSETQRNKGNFPGRFSGRQFSNSRSEMNVSTLELGDSALYLCASSLAVSGGYNEQFFGPGTRLTVL.